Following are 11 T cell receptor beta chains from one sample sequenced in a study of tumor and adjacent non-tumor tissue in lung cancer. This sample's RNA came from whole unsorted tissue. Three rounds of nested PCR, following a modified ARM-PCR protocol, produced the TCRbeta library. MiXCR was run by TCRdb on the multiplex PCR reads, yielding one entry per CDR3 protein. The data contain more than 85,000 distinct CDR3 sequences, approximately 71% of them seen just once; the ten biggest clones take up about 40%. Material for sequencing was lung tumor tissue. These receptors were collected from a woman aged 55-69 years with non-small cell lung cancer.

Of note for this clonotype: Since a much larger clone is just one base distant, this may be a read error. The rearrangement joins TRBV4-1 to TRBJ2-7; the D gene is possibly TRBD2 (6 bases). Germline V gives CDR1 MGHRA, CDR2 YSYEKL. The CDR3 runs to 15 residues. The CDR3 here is CAGSQGLAVSYEQYF. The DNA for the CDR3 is TGCGCCGGCAGCCAAGGATTAGCGGTCTCCTACGAGCAGTACTTC.

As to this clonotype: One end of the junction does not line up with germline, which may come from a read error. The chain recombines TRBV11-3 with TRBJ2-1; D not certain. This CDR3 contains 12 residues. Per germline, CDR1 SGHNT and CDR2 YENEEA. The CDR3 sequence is CATSLDMGEQFF. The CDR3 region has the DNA TGTGCCACCAGCTTAGATATGGGTGAGCAGTTCTTC.

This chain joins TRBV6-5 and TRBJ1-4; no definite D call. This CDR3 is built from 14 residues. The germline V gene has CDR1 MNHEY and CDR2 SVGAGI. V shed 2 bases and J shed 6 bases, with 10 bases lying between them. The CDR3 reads CASSYRGTDEKLFF. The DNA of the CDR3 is TGTGCCAGCAGTTACCGGGGTACGGATGAAAAACTGTTTTTT.

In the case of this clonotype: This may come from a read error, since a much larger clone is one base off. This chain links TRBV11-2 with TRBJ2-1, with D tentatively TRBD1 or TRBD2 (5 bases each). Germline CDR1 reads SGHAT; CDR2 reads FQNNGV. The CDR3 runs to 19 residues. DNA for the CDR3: TGTCCCAGCAGCTTAGGAGTTAAATTGGCAGGGAGCTCCTACAATGAGCAGTTCTTC. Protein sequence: CPSSLGVKLAGSSYNEQFF.

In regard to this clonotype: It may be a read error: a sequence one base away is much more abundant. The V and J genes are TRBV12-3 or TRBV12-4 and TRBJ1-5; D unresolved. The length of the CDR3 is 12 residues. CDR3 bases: TGTGTCAAACGATCGTGTAATCAGCCCCAGCATTTT. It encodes CVKRSCNQPQHF.

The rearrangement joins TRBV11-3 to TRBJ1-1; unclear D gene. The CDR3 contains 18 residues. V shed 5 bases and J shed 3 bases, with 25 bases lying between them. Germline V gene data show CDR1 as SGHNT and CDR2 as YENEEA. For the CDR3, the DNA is TGTGCCAGCAGCGTAATTGGGCCGCCGAGACGGATGGACACTGAAGCTTTCTTT. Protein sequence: CASSVIGPPRRMDTEAFF.

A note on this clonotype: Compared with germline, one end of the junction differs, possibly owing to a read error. The CDR3 protein is CVSSHQTVGDYEQYF. In nucleotides, the CDR3 is TGTGTCAGCAGTCACCAGACAGTAGGAGACTACGAGCAGTACTTC. The V gene is TRBV6-6, the J gene TRBJ2-7; possible D gene TRBD1, 5 bases. The germline V gene encodes CDR1 MNHNY and CDR2 SVGAGI (reference sequence). The CDR3 loop spans 15 amino acids.

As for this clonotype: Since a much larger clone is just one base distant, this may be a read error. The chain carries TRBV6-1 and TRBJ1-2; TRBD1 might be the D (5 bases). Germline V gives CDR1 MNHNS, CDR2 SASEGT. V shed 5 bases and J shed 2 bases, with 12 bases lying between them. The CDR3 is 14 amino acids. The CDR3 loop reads CASSNAGHNYGYTF. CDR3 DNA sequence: TGTGCCAGCAGTAATGCAGGGCACAACTATGGCTACACCTTC.

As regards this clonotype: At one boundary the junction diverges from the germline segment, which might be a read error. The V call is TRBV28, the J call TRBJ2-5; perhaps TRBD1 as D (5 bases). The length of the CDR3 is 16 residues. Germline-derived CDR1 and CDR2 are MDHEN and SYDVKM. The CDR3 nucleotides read TGTGCCAACAGTTCCCCTGTCACAGGATCCCAAGAGACCCAGTACTTC. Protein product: CANSSPVTGSQETQYF.

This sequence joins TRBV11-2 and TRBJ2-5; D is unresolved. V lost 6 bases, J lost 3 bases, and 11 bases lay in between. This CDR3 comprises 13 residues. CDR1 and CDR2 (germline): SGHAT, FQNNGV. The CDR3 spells CASSIPNKETQYF. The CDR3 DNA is TGTGCCAGCAGTATCCCTAACAAAGAGACCCAGTACTTC.

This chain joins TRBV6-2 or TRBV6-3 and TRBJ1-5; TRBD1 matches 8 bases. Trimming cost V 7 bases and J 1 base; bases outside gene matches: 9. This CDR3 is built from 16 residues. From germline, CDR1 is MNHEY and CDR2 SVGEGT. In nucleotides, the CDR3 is TGTGCCAGCATGCCTCAGGGGACAGGAAGCAATCAGCCCCAGCATTTT. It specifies CASMPQGTGSNQPQHF.